The sequence of this T cell receptor (beta chain) was determined in a study of blood T cell repertoires in COVID-19. Trimming shortened V by 4 bases and J by 10 bases, and 15 bases separated the two germline ends. The CDR3 runs to 13 residues. Germline V CDR1 and CDR2: SGHTS, YDEGEE. Data came from immunoSEQ multiplex PCR; TCRdb stores just in-frame clones and leaves some out. The top ten clones hold 7.7% of a sample with some 110,000 clones, 87% of them seen once. The specimen sequenced was peripheral blood. This receptor was taken from a human donor in a cohort sampled during active COVID-19. The rearrangement joins TRBV5-8 to TRBJ1-3; possibly TRBD1 for D (6 bases). The CDR3 DNA reads as TGTGCCAGCAGCCCCCGGGCCCAGGGGACCATATATTTT. Translated, it gives CASSPRAQGTIYF.